This TCR beta chain was sequenced in a study of blood T cell repertoires in COVID-19. Study-wide context: Material from acute and convalescent COVID-19 was sourced from the United States, Italy and Spain. The analysed material was cDNA or gDNA that came from T cells, B-cell-depleted T cells, or PBMCs.

Trimming removed 2 bases from V and 4 bases from J; junction bases left unmatched: 6. The CDR3 runs to 16 residues. The V gene's germline CDR1 is MDHEN and CDR2 SYDVKM. Method: immunoSEQ multiplex PCR; TCRdb's copy keeps in-frame clones and lacks some. Of over 110,000 clones listed, roughly three quarters were seen once; the top ten hold roughly 2%. Sequenced: peripheral blood. The V and J genes are TRBV28 and TRBJ2-7; 12 nucleotides match TRBD2. The receptor was derived from a woman aged 60-70 years with acute or convalescent COVID-19. This CDR3 reads CASSLTGLAGTYEQYF. As DNA, the CDR3 is TGTGCCAGCAGTTTAACTGGACTAGCGGGAACTTACGAGCAGTACTTC.